The rows below give T cell receptor beta chains drawn from one sample of a study of shared clonotypes between healthy human individuals. Sequenced by immunoSEQ multiplex PCR; TCRdb stores in-frame clones only, minus some. The sample gives about a million clones, approximately 75% of which show up once; 0.7% to 0.95% is in the top ten. The sequenced sample was memory CD4+ T cells from PBMCs. The receptors were sampled from a man aged 18 to 35 in good health. Some clones in this sample may be carry-over from other donors' samples. CDR3s include the opening cysteine and the closing phenylalanine or tryptophan. A D gene is named only where the DNA matches it firmly. Only part of the rows carry a size: once, few, many, or a class if the clone is expanded.

J: TRBJ1-1; size: few; D: NA; V: TRBV28; DNA: TGTGCCAGCATTGGCACTGAAGCTTTCTTT; CDR3: CASIGTEAFF
J: TRBJ2-1; size: NA; D: TRBD2; V: TRBV5-1; DNA: TGCGCCAGCATTCCACTAGCGGGGGCCTACAATGAGCAGTTCTTC; CDR3: CASIPLAGAYNEQFF
J: TRBJ1-1; size: NA; D: TRBD1; V: TRBV5-1; DNA: TGCGCCAGCAGCTTGCGACAGGGCGGGGGGAACACTGAAGCTTTCTTT; CDR3: CASSLRQGGGNTEAFF
J: TRBJ2-7; size: NA; D: NA; V: TRBV10-3; DNA: TGTGCCACCCGGGACAACTCCTACGAGCAGTACTTC; CDR3: CATRDNSYEQYF
J: TRBJ1-1; size: NA; D: TRBD1; V: TRBV5-4; DNA: TGTGCCAGCAGCTTGGCTTTGGGACAGCAAAACACTGAAGCTTTCTTT; CDR3: CASSLALGQQNTEAFF
J: TRBJ2-7; size: NA; D: TRBD2; V: TRBV5-4; DNA: TGTGCCAGCAGCCCAACGGGACTAGCGGGCGAGCAGTACTTC; CDR3: CASSPTGLAGEQYF
J: TRBJ1-4; size: NA; D: NA; V: TRBV5-1; DNA: TGCGCCAGCAGCTTGGCCCGGACAAATGAAAAACTGTTTTTT; CDR3: CASSLARTNEKLFF
J: TRBJ2-7; size: NA; D: NA; V: TRBV7-2; DNA: TGTGCCAGCACCTCCAACCAAGTCTACGAGCAGTACTTC; CDR3: CASTSNQVYEQYF
J: TRBJ2-1; size: NA; D: TRBD2; V: TRBV6-5; DNA: TGTGCCAGCAAAAGCCGAGCGGGATCCTACAATGAGCAGTTCTTC; CDR3: CASKSRAGSYNEQFF
J: TRBJ2-7; size: NA; D: TRBD2; V: TRBV5-4; DNA: TGTGCCAGCAGATACAGCGGGAGGGCCTACGAGCAGTACTTC; CDR3: CASRYSGRAYEQYF
J: TRBJ2-7; size: NA; D: NA; V: TRBV6-1; DNA: TGTGCCAGCAGTGAAGGGGGCAGGTTATACGAGCAGTACTTC; CDR3: CASSEGGRLYEQYF
J: TRBJ2-7; size: NA; D: TRBD1; V: TRBV27; DNA: TGTGCCAGCCACGAACAGGGGGGATCGGCCTACGAGCAGTACTTC; CDR3: CASHEQGGSAYEQYF
J: TRBJ1-2; size: NA; D: NA; V: TRBV4-2; DNA: TGTGCCAGCAGCCAAGATGAAACAGCCATAAAGGGAGGCTACACCTTC; CDR3: CASSQDETAIKGGYTF
J: TRBJ2-2; size: few; D: TRBD1; V: TRBV5-1; DNA: TGCGCCAGCAGCCCGGACAGGGGAGTTGGCACCGGGGAGCTGTTTTTT; CDR3: CASSPDRGVGTGELFF
J: TRBJ1-5; size: NA; D: TRBD1; V: TRBV28; DNA: TGTGCCAGCAGATTACCGGGACAGGGGTCCGGTCAGCCCCAGCATTTT; CDR3: CASRLPGQGSGQPQHF
J: TRBJ2-7; size: NA; D: TRBD1; V: TRBV28; DNA: TGTGCCAGCAGAAGATGGGACAGGGATGGGAACGAGCAGTACTTC; CDR3: CASRRWDRDGNEQYF
J: TRBJ2-5; size: NA; D: NA; V: TRBV27; DNA: TGTGCCAGCAGTTTAAGTGGGAAGACCCAGTACTTC; CDR3: CASSLSGKTQYF
J: TRBJ1-1; size: NA; D: TRBD1; V: TRBV7-9; DNA: TGTGCCAGCAGCCTACGACAGGGTTCGAACACTGAAGCTTTCTTT; CDR3: CASSLRQGSNTEAFF
J: TRBJ2-7; size: NA; D: TRBD1; V: TRBV28; DNA: TGTGCCAGCAGTTTCAACAGGGGCGAGCAGTACTTC; CDR3: CASSFNRGEQYF
J: TRBJ2-1; size: NA; D: NA; V: TRBV30; DNA: TGTGCCTGGAGTGCCCTGCTAGCCAATGAGCAGTTCTTC; CDR3: CAWSALLANEQFF